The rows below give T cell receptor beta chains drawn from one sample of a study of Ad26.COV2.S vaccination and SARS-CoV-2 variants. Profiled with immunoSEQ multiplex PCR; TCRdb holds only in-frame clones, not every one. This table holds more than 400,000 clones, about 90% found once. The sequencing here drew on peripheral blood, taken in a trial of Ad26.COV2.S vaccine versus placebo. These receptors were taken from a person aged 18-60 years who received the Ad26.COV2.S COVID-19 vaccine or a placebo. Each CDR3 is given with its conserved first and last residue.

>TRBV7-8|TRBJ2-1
CASSLEVGLGTNEQFF
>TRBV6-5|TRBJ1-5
CASRAVGASNQPQHF
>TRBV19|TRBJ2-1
CASSISRDTYNEQFF
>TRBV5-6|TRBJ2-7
CASSLAFSYEQYF
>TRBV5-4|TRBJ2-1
CASSSLAGRYNEQFF
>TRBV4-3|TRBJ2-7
CASSQDRGTAYEQYF
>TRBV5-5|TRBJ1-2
CASSLVGDSGGYTF
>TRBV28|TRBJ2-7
CASSLGTGPYEQYF
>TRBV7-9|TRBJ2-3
CASNSARFTDTQYF
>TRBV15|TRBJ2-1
CATSRDGGQNNEQFF
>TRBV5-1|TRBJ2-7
CASSSGSWNEQYF
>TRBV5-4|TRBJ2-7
CASSVDRGLYEQYF